These T cell receptor beta chains were read from a single sample in a study of cytomegalovirus exposure and HLA in healthy donors. TCRdb's copy holds only in-frame clones and misses some; the assay was immunoSEQ multiplex PCR. The table has 63,000 or so clones, 73% seen once. The sample was PBMCs. All receptors come from a man in his forties or fifties in good health and CMV-seronegative. CDR3s include the opening cysteine and the closing phenylalanine or tryptophan. A D gene is named only where the DNA matches it firmly. Size is omitted from some rows. Given values are once, few, many or a class for expanded clones.

TRBV6-4	TRBD2	TRBJ2-1	NA	CASSEGSGGAFEQFF	TGTGCCAGCAGTGAGGGTAGCGGGGGGGCCTTTGAGCAGTTCTTC
TRBV9	TRBD2	TRBJ2-1	few	CASSVMARGVGNGEQFF	TGTGCCAGCAGCGTCATGGCGCGGGGGGTTGGGAATGGTGAGCAGTTCTTC
TRBV6-5	TRBD1	TRBJ2-5	NA	CASSTSGTGRREQYF	TGTGCCAGCAGTACCTCCGGGACAGGGCGTCGGGAGCAGTACTTC
TRBV18	NA	TRBJ1-2	NA	CASSPPGGQRTHANYGYTF	TGTGCCAGCTCACCACCGGGGGGGCAAAGAACCCATGCTAACTATGGCTACACCTTC
TRBV20-1	NA	TRBJ1-2	NA	CSASWGGYTF	TGCAGTGCTAGTTGGGGCGGCTACACCTTC
TRBV2	NA	TRBJ2-7	NA	CASIGLYSYEQYF	TGTGCCAGCATTGGCCTGTACTCCTACGAGCAGTACTTC
TRBV19	TRBD1	TRBJ2-4	NA	CASRASGRGLNIQYF	TGTGCCAGTAGGGCGTCGGGCAGGGGGTTGAACATTCAGTACTTC
TRBV27	NA	TRBJ2-3	NA	CASSPFDRRGTDTQYF	TGTGCCAGCAGCCCCTTTGACAGGAGAGGCACAGATACGCAGTATTTT
TRBV7-2	NA	TRBJ2-7	NA	CASSPARGEQYF	TGTGCCAGCAGCCCCGCCCGCGGCGAGCAGTACTTC
TRBV7-2	NA	TRBJ2-5	NA	CASSLVRGNQETQYF	TGTGCCAGCAGCTTAGTTCGGGGGAACCAAGAGACCCAGTACTTC
TRBV10-3	NA	TRBJ2-6	NA	CAISEGSAGAFSGANVLTF	TGTGCCATCAGTGAGGGGAGCGCGGGGGCGTTTTCTGGGGCCAACGTCCTGACTTTC
TRBV5-4	NA	TRBJ2-5	NA	CASSLRLPSGKETQYF	TGTGCCAGCAGCTTGCGGCTCCCCAGCGGTAAAGAGACCCAGTACTTC
TRBV2	TRBD1	TRBJ2-2	NA	CASSGDRGANTGELFF	TGTGCCAGCAGTGGAGACAGGGGCGCGAACACCGGGGAGCTGTTTTTT
TRBV21-1	NA	TRBJ1-1	NA	CASRRERGAGGDTEAFF	TGTGCCAGCAGGAGAGAGCGGGGGGCTGGAGGAGATACTGAAGCTTTCTTT
TRBV2	NA	TRBJ2-7	few	CASRTQPAYEQYF	TGTGCCAGCAGGACACAACCAGCCTACGAGCAGTACTTC
TRBV30	TRBD1	TRBJ1-5	once	CAWSPGQGGQPQHF	TGTGCCTGGAGCCCGGGACAGGGGGGTCAGCCCCAGCATTTT
TRBV11-2	TRBD2	TRBJ2-7	NA	CASSLGPGGVHEQYF	TGTGCCAGCAGCTTAGGTCCCGGGGGGGTCCACGAGCAGTACTTC
TRBV7-3	TRBD2	TRBJ2-7	NA	CASSSSLAGVEYEQYF	TGTGCCAGCAGCTCTTCACTAGCGGGGGTTGAATACGAGCAGTACTTC
TRBV12-5	NA	TRBJ1-1	NA	CASGLVINEAFF	TGTGCTAGTGGTTTGGTAATTAATGAAGCTTTCTTT
TRBV27	NA	TRBJ2-5	few	CASSHESTGTQYF	TGTGCCAGCAGTCACGAATCGACGGGGACCCAGTACTTC
TRBV19	TRBD1	TRBJ1-5	NA	CASRLSGTGVLDSQPQHF	TGTGCCAGCCGTTTGAGCGGGACAGGGGTTTTAGATTCGCAGCCCCAGCATTTT
TRBV9	TRBD2	TRBJ2-5	NA	CASSVAGGEETQYF	TGTGCCAGCAGCGTTGCGGGGGGAGAAGAGACCCAGTACTTC
TRBV11-2	NA	TRBJ2-7	NA	CASSLVFSYEQYF	TGTGCCAGCAGCTTAGTATTCTCCTACGAGCAGTACTTC
TRBV5-1	NA	TRBJ1-1	NA	CASREGGVYTEAFF	TGCGCCAGTAGGGAAGGCGGGGTGTACACTGAAGCTTTCTTT
TRBV19	TRBD2	TRBJ2-5	NA	CASSSSSVAGRVTQYF	TGTGCCAGTAGTAGTTCTAGCGTAGCGGGTCGCGTGACCCAGTACTTC
TRBV4-1	TRBD2	TRBJ2-2	once	CASSQDIGTSGGYTGELFF	TGCGCCAGCAGCCAAGATATAGGGACTAGCGGGGGGTACACCGGGGAGCTGTTTTTT
TRBV7-9	NA	TRBJ2-1	NA	CASSTGQSSYNEQFF	TGTGCCAGCAGCACCGGACAGAGCTCCTACAATGAGCAGTTCTTC